This is a list of T cell receptor beta chains from one sample in a study of blood T cell repertoires in COVID-19. TCRdb keeps only in-frame clones here, not all; method: immunoSEQ multiplex PCR. The sample records 350,000 or so clones, roughly 87% being singletons. Sequencing was done on a sample of PBMCs or T cells enriched from blood (not recorded which). These receptors were taken from a woman in her 30s who had recovered from COVID-19. CDR3s include the opening cysteine and the closing phenylalanine or tryptophan. The D gene is left open where the match is weak.

D: NA
V: TRBV28
J: TRBJ1-3
CDR3: CASSLWDTASPIYF
DNA: TGTGCCAGCAGTTTATGGGACACTGCCAGTCCCATATATTTT

D: TRBD2
V: TRBV6-2/TRBV6-3
J: TRBJ2-5
CDR3: CASSQGLAGGLQYF
DNA: TGTGCCAGCAGCCAGGGACTAGCGGGGGGATTACAGTACTTC

D: NA
V: TRBV28
J: TRBJ1-4
CDR3: CASSASGATNEKLFF
DNA: TGTGCCAGCAGCGCCTCAGGTGCAACTAATGAAAAACTGTTTTTT

D: TRBD1
V: TRBV24-1
J: TRBJ1-5
CDR3: CATSGPQGAEQPQHF
DNA: TGTGCCACCAGTGGTCCACAGGGGGCGGAGCAGCCCCAGCATTTT

D: NA
V: TRBV7-2
J: TRBJ1-5
CDR3: CASSHRQGNQPQHF
DNA: TGTGCCAGCAGCCACAGACAGGGCAATCAGCCCCAGCATTTT

D: NA
V: TRBV30
J: TRBJ2-2
CDR3: CAWSYEDFGELFF
DNA: TGTGCCTGGAGTTATGAGGACTTTGGGGAGCTGTTTTTT

D: NA
V: TRBV14
J: TRBJ2-2
CDR3: CASSRGTAANTGELFF
DNA: TGTGCCAGCAGCCGCGGGACAGCCGCGAACACCGGGGAGCTGTTTTTT

D: TRBD2
V: TRBV7-9
J: TRBJ2-5
CDR3: CASSLVAGGQETQYF
DNA: TGTGCCAGCAGCTTGGTAGCGGGGGGACAAGAGACCCAGTACTTC

D: NA
V: TRBV28
J: TRBJ2-5
CDR3: CASSFGDRPQETQYF
DNA: TGTGCCAGCAGTTTCGGCGACAGACCCCAAGAGACCCAGTACTTC

D: TRBD1
V: TRBV7-9
J: TRBJ1-3
CDR3: CASSPGQGRNTIYF
DNA: TGTGCCAGCAGCCCCGGACAGGGCAGAAACACCATATATTTT

D: NA
V: TRBV18
J: TRBJ1-1
CDR3: CASSPLLAQGGTEAFF
DNA: TGTGCCAGCTCACCACTCCTGGCCCAAGGGGGCACTGAAGCTTTCTTT

D: TRBD1
V: TRBV28
J: TRBJ2-1
CDR3: CASSLILDRGRYGSYNEQFF
DNA: TGTGCCAGCAGTTTAATTTTGGACAGGGGGAGATATGGCTCCTACAATGAGCAGTTCTTC

D: NA
V: TRBV6-5
J: TRBJ2-7
CDR3: CASSYSGTPNYEQYF
DNA: TGTGCCAGCAGTTACTCGGGGACACCTAACTACGAGCAGTACTTC

D: TRBD1
V: TRBV7-8
J: TRBJ1-1
CDR3: CASSDPGTGNLNTEAFF
DNA: TGTGCCAGCAGCGATCCCGGGACAGGGAACCTGAACACTGAAGCTTTCTTT

D: TRBD1
V: TRBV11-2
J: TRBJ1-4
CDR3: CASSSGQATNEKLFF
DNA: TGTGCCAGCAGCTCGGGACAGGCAACTAATGAAAAACTGTTTTTT

D: NA
V: TRBV9
J: TRBJ1-5
CDR3: CASSGGTYSNQPQHF
DNA: TGTGCCAGCAGCGGCGGCACCTATAGCAATCAGCCCCAGCATTTT

D: NA
V: TRBV2
J: TRBJ2-7
CDR3: CASSEPREDDEQYF
DNA: TGTGCCAGCAGTGAACCCAGGGAGGATGACGAGCAGTACTTC

D: TRBD2
V: TRBV19
J: TRBJ2-6
CDR3: CASSSSGFGANVLTF
DNA: TGTGCCAGTAGTTCTAGCGGTTTTGGGGCCAACGTCCTGACTTTC

D: NA
V: TRBV7-9
J: TRBJ2-7
CDR3: CASSLGSGREQYF
DNA: TGTGCCAGCAGCTTAGGATCAGGCAGGGAGCAGTACTTC

D: NA
V: TRBV5-1
J: TRBJ1-3
CDR3: CASSSTGTNGNTIYF
DNA: TGCGCCAGCAGCTCAACCGGGACAAATGGAAACACCATATATTTT

D: TRBD1
V: TRBV6-5
J: TRBJ1-2
CDR3: CASRGDRAYGYTF
DNA: TGTGCCAGCAGGGGGGACAGGGCCTATGGCTACACCTTC

D: TRBD1
V: TRBV6-5
J: TRBJ1-3
CDR3: CAAQGAVGNTIYF
DNA: TGTGCCGCTCAGGGGGCGGTGGGAAACACCATATATTTT

D: NA
V: TRBV3-1/TRBV3-2
J: TRBJ1-1
CDR3: CASSQDLFRDTEAFF
DNA: TGTGCCAGCAGCCAAGATCTTTTCAGGGACACTGAAGCTTTCTTT